The 13 T cell receptor beta chains listed next were all sequenced from one sample in a study of T cells in Graves' hyperthyroidism and ophthalmopathy. Regions amplified from RNA transcripts were the TCR beta CDR3 regions. The HTBI primer set drove a first-round RT-PCR of the TCR CDR3. From the multiplex PCR reads, TCRdb called clonotypes with MiXCR, one entry per CDR3 protein. The table has over 700,000 distinct CDR3 sequences, about two fifths seen once. The specimen was blood. Every receptor here comes from a man aged 18 to 35 with Graves' hyperthyroidism.

The chain combines TRBV9 with TRBJ2-2, with D perhaps TRBD2 (6 bases). Germline V gene data show CDR1 as SGDLS and CDR2 as YYNGEE. V was clipped by 4 bases and J by 7 bases, with 11 bases between them. The CDR3 runs 13 residues. CDR3 region: CASSIMTSGELFF. The CDR3, as DNA: TGTGCCAGCAGCATCATGACTAGCGGGGAGCTGTTTTTT. Complete variable domain (other parts from reference TRBV9 and TRBJ2-2): DSGVTQTPKHLITATGQRVTLRCSPRSGDLSVYWYQQSLDQGLQFLIQYYNGEERAKGNILERFSAQQFPDLHSELNLSSLELGDSALYFCASSIMTSGELFFGEGSRLTVL.

Details on this clonotype: One junction end disagrees with the germline gene, perhaps due to a read error. The J gene is TRBJ2-7, the V gene TRBV7-2; 8 positions agree with TRBD2. Germline CDR1 SGHTA, CDR2 FQGNSA. The CDR3 covers 15 residues. This chain's CDR3 is CASSQDRSGSGEQYF. Here the CDR3 DNA reads TGCGCCAGCAGCCAAGATCGGAGCGGGAGTGGCGAGCAGTACTTC.

This clonotype was observed many times. This sequence joins TRBV7-9 and TRBJ2-7; the D is unclear. The CDR3 consists of 14 residues. The V and J ends lost 6 bases and 0 bases respectively, with 12 bases between them. Per germline, CDR1 SEHNR and CDR2 FQNEAQ (reference sequence). As DNA, the CDR3 is TGTGCCAGCAGGGTAGACGGCCTCTCCTACGAGCAGTACTTC. Translation gives CASRVDGLSYEQYF.

The chain joins TRBV4-2 to TRBJ2-7, with 9 bases that match TRBD2. The CDR3 extends over 16 amino acids. Per germline, CDR1 LGHNA and CDR2 YNFKEQ. J was trimmed by 5 bases and V by 0 bases; bases with no gene match: 8. CDR3: CASSQEASSGIDEQYF. In DNA form, the CDR3 reads TGTGCCAGCAGCCAAGAGGCTTCTAGCGGGATTGACGAGCAGTACTTC.

The chain carries TRBV7-2 and TRBJ2-3, with D perhaps given as TRBD1 or TRBD2 (5 bases each). This CDR3 is built from 13 residues. The V gene lost 5 bases and the J gene lost 5 bases, with 11 bases spanning the gap. CDR1 is SGHTA and CDR2 is FQGNSA in the germline V gene. Written as DNA, the CDR3 is TGTGCCAGCAGCCCCGAGGGGCGAGATACGCAGTATTTT. It translates to CASSPEGRDTQYF.

This clonotype has a count of ten or more. The gene calls are TRBV7-9 and TRBJ2-2; the D gene is possibly TRBD2 (5 bases). Trimming removed 1 base from V and 7 bases from J, with 10 bases in between. The CDR3 extends over 14 amino acids. In germline, CDR1 is SEHNR, CDR2 FQNEAQ (reference sequence). CDR3 protein: CASSLDHGNGELFF. The CDR3 bases are TGTGCCAGCAGCTTAGACCACGGGAACGGGGAGCTGTTTTTT.

The genes are TRBV25-1 and TRBJ1-2, with 10 positions matching TRBD1. The CDR3 is 14 residues long. Germline CDR1 MGHDK, CDR2 SYGVNS. V lost 8 bases, J lost 5 bases, and 8 bases stayed unmatched. The CDR3 here is CASFPGQGIYGYTF. The CDR3 DNA is TGTGCCAGCTTTCCGGGACAGGGGATTTATGGCTACACCTTC.

This clonotype has only a few counts. The chain uses TRBV6-5 and TRBJ1-6, with D unresolved. V shed 7 bases and J shed 10 bases, with 17 bases lying between them. The CDR3 spans 14 residues. The germline V gene encodes CDR1 MNHEY and CDR2 SVGAGI. DNA for the CDR3: TGTGCCAGCACGTATCAGCTAGAGGGATCACCCCTCCACTTT. It encodes CASTYQLEGSPLHF.

This clonotype was seen only a few times. This chain uses TRBV19 with TRBJ1-2; D ambiguous. Germline CDR1 is LNHDA and CDR2 is SQIVND (reference sequence). This CDR3 is built from 13 residues. Deletions cut 6 bases from V and 1 base from J, with 9 bases between. The CDR3 protein is CASSPQNNYGYTF. DNA of the CDR3: TGTGCCAGTAGCCCCCAAAATAACTATGGCTACACCTTC.

This clonotype was picked up a small number of times. This clone may be a read error of a much larger clone one base away. This sequence joins TRBV7-2 and TRBJ1-2; D remains unclear. The length of the CDR3 is 13 residues. Deletions cut 4 bases from V and 2 bases from J, with 8 bases between. CDR1 and CDR2 (germline): SGHTA, FQGNSA. The CDR3 DNA reads as TGTGCCAGCAGCTCTGCCTACAACTATGGCTACACCTTC. Protein sequence: CASSSAYNYGYTF. Variable domain in full (rest from reference TRBV7-2 and TRBJ1-2): GAGVSQSPSNKVTEKGKDVELRCDPISGHTALYWYRQSLGQGLEFLIYFQGNSAPDKSGLPSDRFSAERTGGSVSTLTIQRTQQEDSAVYLCASSSAYNYGYTFGSGTRLTVV.

Comment on this clonotype: The junction differs from germline at one of its ends, possibly a read error. The chain employs TRBV5-1 and TRBJ1-1; D unclear. This CDR3 has 15 residues. The germline V gene has CDR1 SGHRS and CDR2 YFSETQ. CDR3 coding DNA: TGTGCCAGCAGCTTTCCACAGAGCGTGGGCACTGAAGCTCTCTTT. Its translation is CASSFPQSVGTEALF.

Many counts were recorded for this clonotype. The chain combines TRBV10-2 with TRBJ2-5; D perhaps matches TRBD1 (6 bases). The CDR3 loop spans 16 amino acids. Germline V gene lookup returns CDR1 WSHSY and CDR2 SAAADI. Trimming took 0 bases from V and 8 from J, leaving 19 bases between them. CDR3 in amino acids: CASSESSEGDHQTQYF. The CDR3 DNA is TGCGCCAGCAGTGAGTCCTCTGAGGGGGACCACCAAACCCAGTACTTC.

This clonotype was seen a handful of times. The chain links TRBV9 to TRBJ1-1, with D possibly being TRBD1 (5 bases). The length of the CDR3 is 16 residues. Per the germline V gene, CDR1 is SGDLS and CDR2 is YYNGEE. The V gene lost 4 bases and the J gene lost 3 bases, with 19 bases spanning the gap. Here the CDR3 reads CASSHQGGVPDTEAFF. The DNA for the CDR3 is TGTGCCAGCAGCCACCAGGGCGGGGTTCCGGACACTGAAGCTTTCTTT. The variable domain in full, with the rest retrieved from reference TRBV9 and TRBJ1-1, is DSGVTQTPKHLITATGQRVTLRCSPRSGDLSVYWYQQSLDQGLQFLIQYYNGEERAKGNILERFSAQQFPDLHSELNLSSLELGDSALYFCASSHQGGVPDTEAFFGQGTRLTVV.